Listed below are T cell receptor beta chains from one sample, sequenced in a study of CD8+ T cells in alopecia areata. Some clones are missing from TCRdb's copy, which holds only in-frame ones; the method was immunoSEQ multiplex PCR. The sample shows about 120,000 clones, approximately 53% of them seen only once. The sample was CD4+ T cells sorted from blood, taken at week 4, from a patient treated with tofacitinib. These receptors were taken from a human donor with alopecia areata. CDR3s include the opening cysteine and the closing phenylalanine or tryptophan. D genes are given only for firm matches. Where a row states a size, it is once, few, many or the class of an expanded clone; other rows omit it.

CDR3 protein: CAWSDSRQTQYF
CDR3 DNA: TGTGCCTGGAGTGACAGTAGGCAGACCCAGTACTTC
CDR3 length: 12
V gene: TRBV30
clone size: -
J gene: TRBJ2-5
D gene: -

CDR3 protein: CASSLVEGTTGELFF
CDR3 DNA: TGCGCCAGCAGCTTGGTGGAGGGGACCACCGGGGAGCTGTTTTTT
CDR3 length: 15
V gene: TRBV5-1
clone size: -
J gene: TRBJ2-2
D gene: -

CDR3 protein: CASQGARNEKLFF
CDR3 DNA: TGTGCCAGCCAGGGGGCGCGGAATGAAAAACTGTTTTTT
CDR3 length: 13
V gene: TRBV2
clone size: -
J gene: TRBJ1-4
D gene: TRBD1

CDR3 protein: CASSSHLMAAYGYTF
CDR3 DNA: TGTGCCAGCAGCTCCCATCTTATGGCAGCTTATGGCTACACCTTC
CDR3 length: 15
V gene: TRBV7-9
clone size: -
J gene: TRBJ1-2
D gene: -

CDR3 protein: CASSPNWGEKLFF
CDR3 DNA: TGTGCCAGCTCACCAAATTGGGGTGAAAAACTGTTTTTT
CDR3 length: 13
V gene: TRBV18
clone size: few
J gene: TRBJ1-4
D gene: -

CDR3 protein: CSPDGTGGNYGYTF
CDR3 DNA: TGCAGCCCAGATGGGACAGGCGGCAACTATGGCTACACCTTC
CDR3 length: 14
V gene: TRBV29-1
clone size: few
J gene: TRBJ1-2
D gene: TRBD1

CDR3 protein: CASRSNRYTEAFF
CDR3 DNA: TGTGCCAGCAGGAGTAACAGATACACTGAAGCTTTCTTT
CDR3 length: 13
V gene: TRBV27
clone size: -
J gene: TRBJ1-1
D gene: -

CDR3 protein: CASSVGVEGYTF
CDR3 DNA: TGTGCCAGCAGTGTGGGGGTGGAAGGCTACACCTTC
CDR3 length: 12
V gene: TRBV2
clone size: -
J gene: TRBJ1-2
D gene: -

CDR3 protein: CSVEHAGVGTEAFF
CDR3 DNA: TGCAGCGTTGAACATGCGGGCGTGGGGACTGAAGCTTTCTTT
CDR3 length: 14
V gene: TRBV29-1
clone size: -
J gene: TRBJ1-1
D gene: -

CDR3 protein: CASSLTGSGNEKLFF
CDR3 DNA: TGTGCCAGCAGCCTGACAGGGTCGGGTAATGAAAAACTGTTTTTT
CDR3 length: 15
V gene: TRBV7-9
clone size: few
J gene: TRBJ1-4
D gene: TRBD1

CDR3 protein: CASSLTSGGRGEQFF
CDR3 DNA: TGTGCCAGCAGTTTGACTAGCGGGGGGCGTGGTGAGCAGTTCTTC
CDR3 length: 15
V gene: TRBV27
clone size: -
J gene: TRBJ2-1
D gene: TRBD2

CDR3 protein: CAWNVGQTTTDTQYF
CDR3 DNA: TGTGCCTGGAACGTCGGACAGACGACAACAGATACGCAGTATTTT
CDR3 length: 15
V gene: TRBV30
clone size: -
J gene: TRBJ2-3
D gene: -

CDR3 protein: CASSLQGPPAGEQYF
CDR3 DNA: TGTGCCAGCAGTCTACAGGGACCGCCGGCGGGCGAGCAGTACTTC
CDR3 length: 15
V gene: TRBV6-5
clone size: -
J gene: TRBJ2-7
D gene: -

CDR3 protein: CASSQETGLRILNEQFF
CDR3 DNA: TGCGCCAGCAGCCAAGAGACAGGGCTGAGGATTCTCAATGAGCAGTTCTTC
CDR3 length: 17
V gene: TRBV4-1
clone size: few
J gene: TRBJ2-1
D gene: TRBD1

CDR3 protein: CSVEVTSGGYEQYF
CDR3 DNA: TGCAGCGTTGAGGTGACTAGCGGGGGCTACGAGCAGTACTTC
CDR3 length: 14
V gene: TRBV29-1
clone size: few
J gene: TRBJ2-7
D gene: TRBD2

CDR3 protein: CASSLPSWTGALSYEQYF
CDR3 DNA: TGTGCCAGCTCACTCCCCTCGTGGACAGGGGCCCTCTCCTACGAGCAGTACTTC
CDR3 length: 18
V gene: TRBV18
clone size: -
J gene: TRBJ2-7
D gene: TRBD1

CDR3 protein: CASSLGGSVGNEQFF
CDR3 DNA: TGCGCCAGCAGCTTGGGCGGGAGTGTGGGCAATGAGCAGTTCTTC
CDR3 length: 15
V gene: TRBV5-1
clone size: many
J gene: TRBJ2-1
D gene: TRBD2

CDR3 protein: CASSLRTGAGNTIYF
CDR3 DNA: TGTGCCAGCAGCCTTAGGACAGGGGCTGGAAACACCATATATTTT
CDR3 length: 15
V gene: TRBV9
clone size: -
J gene: TRBJ1-3
D gene: TRBD1

CDR3 protein: CASTARSGSSYEQYF
CDR3 DNA: TGTGCCAGCACCGCCCGGTCGGGGAGCTCCTACGAGCAGTACTTC
CDR3 length: 15
V gene: TRBV6-5
clone size: -
J gene: TRBJ2-7
D gene: -

CDR3 protein: CASSDAGAGSAIYGYTF
CDR3 DNA: TGTGCCAGCAGTGACGCAGGGGCAGGGTCGGCGATCTATGGCTACACCTTC
CDR3 length: 17
V gene: TRBV27
clone size: -
J gene: TRBJ1-2
D gene: -

CDR3 protein: CAWSPRGGWSGETQYF
CDR3 DNA: TGTGCCTGGAGTCCAAGAGGGGGCTGGAGCGGGGAGACCCAGTACTTC
CDR3 length: 16
V gene: TRBV30
clone size: once
J gene: TRBJ2-5
D gene: -

CDR3 protein: CAGNRGYNEQFF
CDR3 DNA: TGTGCCGGAAACCGGGGGTACAATGAGCAGTTCTTC
CDR3 length: 12
V gene: TRBV30
clone size: -
J gene: TRBJ2-1
D gene: -

CDR3 protein: CSVEVVQGAEQFF
CDR3 DNA: TGCAGCGTTGAAGTCGTACAGGGGGCTGAGCAGTTCTTC
CDR3 length: 13
V gene: TRBV29-1
clone size: -
J gene: TRBJ2-1
D gene: TRBD1

CDR3 protein: CASSLGSGPYTGELFF
CDR3 DNA: TGCGCCAGCAGCTTAGGTAGCGGCCCCTACACCGGGGAGCTGTTTTTT
CDR3 length: 16
V gene: TRBV5-1
clone size: -
J gene: TRBJ2-2
D gene: -

CDR3 protein: CASSLSGRERYNEQFF
CDR3 DNA: TGTGCCAGCAGCCTTAGCGGGAGGGAACGATACAATGAGCAGTTCTTC
CDR3 length: 16
V gene: TRBV4-2
clone size: -
J gene: TRBJ2-1
D gene: TRBD2

CDR3 protein: CASSEQGASGYTF
CDR3 DNA: TGTGCCAGCAGTGAACAGGGGGCCTCTGGCTACACCTTC
CDR3 length: 13
V gene: TRBV25-1
clone size: few
J gene: TRBJ1-2
D gene: TRBD1

CDR3 protein: CASKRRGQGDYEQYF
CDR3 DNA: TGTGCCAGCAAAAGAAGGGGACAGGGGGACTACGAGCAGTACTTC
CDR3 length: 15
V gene: TRBV27
clone size: few
J gene: TRBJ2-7
D gene: TRBD1

CDR3 protein: CASSSPLRRAGERYEQYF
CDR3 DNA: TGTGCCAGCAGCTCCCCCCTCCGGAGGGCAGGGGAACGATACGAGCAGTACTTC
CDR3 length: 18
V gene: TRBV5-6
clone size: -
J gene: TRBJ2-7
D gene: -

CDR3 protein: CSLGGATEAFF
CDR3 DNA: TGCAGCTTGGGGGGTGCCACTGAAGCTTTCTTT
CDR3 length: 11
V gene: TRBV29-1
clone size: -
J gene: TRBJ1-1
D gene: -

CDR3 protein: CASSRGHSPLHF
CDR3 DNA: TGTGCCAGCAGCAGGGGGCATTCACCCCTCCACTTT
CDR3 length: 12
V gene: TRBV6-6
clone size: -
J gene: TRBJ1-6
D gene: TRBD1

CDR3 protein: CAWRDRPSEQYF
CDR3 DNA: TGTGCCTGGAGGGACCGACCGAGCGAGCAGTACTTC
CDR3 length: 12
V gene: TRBV30
clone size: -
J gene: TRBJ2-7
D gene: -

CDR3 protein: CAWSQNMNTEAFF
CDR3 DNA: TGTGCCTGGAGTCAAAACATGAACACTGAAGCTTTCTTT
CDR3 length: 13
V gene: TRBV30
clone size: -
J gene: TRBJ1-1
D gene: -

CDR3 protein: CATARGGQGYGYTF
CDR3 DNA: TGTGCCACCGCGCGCGGGGGGCAAGGCTATGGCTACACCTTC
CDR3 length: 14
V gene: TRBV6-5
clone size: -
J gene: TRBJ1-2
D gene: -

CDR3 protein: CASSGTSVSEQYF
CDR3 DNA: TGCGCCAGCAGCGGGACTAGCGTGAGCGAGCAGTACTTC
CDR3 length: 13
V gene: TRBV5-1
clone size: few
J gene: TRBJ2-7
D gene: TRBD2

CDR3 protein: CARSWASYEQYF
CDR3 DNA: TGTGCCCGATCCTGGGCGTCCTACGAGCAGTACTTC
CDR3 length: 12
V gene: TRBV5-7
clone size: -
J gene: TRBJ2-7
D gene: -

CDR3 protein: CASSPRTDPNYGYTF
CDR3 DNA: TGTGCCAGCTCACCTAGAACAGATCCTAACTATGGCTACACCTTC
CDR3 length: 15
V gene: TRBV18
clone size: -
J gene: TRBJ1-2
D gene: -

CDR3 protein: CASSLTSGSEQYF
CDR3 DNA: TGTGCCAGCAGCTTGACTAGCGGGAGTGAGCAGTACTTC
CDR3 length: 13
V gene: TRBV7-9
clone size: few
J gene: TRBJ2-7
D gene: TRBD2

CDR3 protein: CASSCRPSPTDTQYF
CDR3 DNA: TGTGCCAGCAGTTGCCGCCCGTCCCCCACAGATACGCAGTATTTT
CDR3 length: 15
V gene: TRBV6-5
clone size: few
J gene: TRBJ2-3
D gene: -

CDR3 protein: CSVGTSGGAPTQYF
CDR3 DNA: TGCAGCGTTGGGACTAGCGGGGGGGCGCCTACGCAGTATTTT
CDR3 length: 14
V gene: TRBV29-1
clone size: -
J gene: TRBJ2-3
D gene: TRBD2

CDR3 protein: CSVQGQGYEQYF
CDR3 DNA: TGCAGCGTCCAGGGACAGGGGTACGAGCAGTACTTC
CDR3 length: 12
V gene: TRBV29-1
clone size: -
J gene: TRBJ2-7
D gene: TRBD1

CDR3 protein: CASSPDVVGAQAGGYTF
CDR3 DNA: TGTGCCAGCTCACCAGATGTGGTCGGGGCACAGGCAGGTGGCTACACCTTC
CDR3 length: 17
V gene: TRBV18
clone size: few
J gene: TRBJ1-2
D gene: -

CDR3 protein: CAWSVEGTGHGYTF
CDR3 DNA: TGTGCCTGGAGTGTAGAGGGGACAGGGCATGGCTACACCTTC
CDR3 length: 14
V gene: TRBV30
clone size: -
J gene: TRBJ1-2
D gene: TRBD1

CDR3 protein: CASSVGDRAPVGYGYTF
CDR3 DNA: TGTGCCAGCAGCGTAGGGGACAGGGCCCCAGTCGGCTATGGCTACACCTTC
CDR3 length: 17
V gene: TRBV9
clone size: few
J gene: TRBJ1-2
D gene: TRBD1

CDR3 protein: CASSLGQGGVETQYF
CDR3 DNA: TGTGCCAGCAGTTTGGGACAGGGAGGTGTGGAGACCCAGTACTTC
CDR3 length: 15
V gene: TRBV5-4
clone size: -
J gene: TRBJ2-5
D gene: TRBD1

CDR3 protein: CASSQGRGNEQFF
CDR3 DNA: TGCGCCAGCAGCCAGGGGAGGGGGAATGAGCAGTTCTTC
CDR3 length: 13
V gene: TRBV4-1
clone size: -
J gene: TRBJ2-1
D gene: -

CDR3 protein: CAWSGGQGSNQPQHF
CDR3 DNA: TGTGCCTGGAGTGGGGGACAGGGGAGCAATCAGCCCCAGCATTTT
CDR3 length: 15
V gene: TRBV30
clone size: -
J gene: TRBJ1-5
D gene: TRBD1